The 8 T cell receptor beta chains presented below share a single source sample, sequenced in a study of blood T cell repertoires in COVID-19. Assay used: immunoSEQ multiplex PCR; TCRdb lists only in-frame clones, some missing. The sample yields about 180,000 clones, over 75% seen once. Sequencing input: PBMCs or T cells enriched from blood (not recorded which). Every receptor here comes from a human donor with acute COVID-19. The donor label of this sample is uncertain.

This clone was recorded once. The DNA is left out, because the CDR3 cannot be placed on it with certainty; the CDR3 is given as TCRdb lists it. The chain is built from TRBV2 and TRBJ2-2; TRBD1 reflects the table's D call only, with no check against the DNA. The CDR3 is 18 residues long, counting both termini. Germline V gene lookup returns CDR1 SNHLY and CDR2 FYNNEI. The CDR3 sequence is CASRRGAGQGLRAGELFF.

The CDR3 DNA follows: TGTGCCAGCCGCCTTACAGGGAGCAATCAGCCCCAGCATTTT. Amino acid sequence: CASRLTGSNQPQHF. The chain uses TRBV5-8 and TRBJ1-5, with a tentative D call TRBD1 (6 bases). The CDR3 is made up of 14 amino acids. V gave up 7 bases and J gave up 1 base, with 12 bases separating them. CDR1 is SGHTS and CDR2 is YDEGEE in the germline V gene.

The V gene is TRBV5-8, the J gene TRBJ2-3; 7 positions agree with TRBD2. Trimming took 4 bases from V and 2 from J; bases not matched to a gene: 10. Germline-derived CDR1 and CDR2 are SGHTS and YDEGEE. The CDR3 spans 16 residues. The CDR3: CASSPGTTGVTDTQYF. CDR3 in DNA: TGTGCCAGCAGCCCCGGGACTACGGGGGTCACAGATACGCAGTATTTT.

A few counts support this clone. The rearrangement joins TRBV10-3 to TRBJ1-1; 7 bases are shared with TRBD1. Germline lookup yields CDR1 ENHRY and CDR2 SYGVKD. V shed 3 bases, J shed 3 bases, and the junction held 4 bases outside the gene matches. The CDR3 totals 14 residues. This CDR3 is CAISDATGDTEAFF. The CDR3 bases are TGTGCCATCAGTGATGCCACAGGGGACACTGAAGCTTTCTTT.

In nucleotides, the CDR3 is TGTGCCAGCAGTGCGGGGACAGCGGGCACAGATACGCAGTATTTT. This gives the protein CASSAGTAGTDTQYF. This chain connects TRBV5-6 to TRBJ2-3; TRBD1 is a possible D gene (7 bases). The CDR3 totals 15 residues. CDR1 is SGHDT, CDR2 YYEEEE, per germline. V was cut by 5 bases and J by 1 base, with 14 bases left in between.

V usage is TRBV24-1 and J usage is TRBJ2-7, with TRBD2 as a possible D gene (6 bases). CDR3 size: 14 residues. Trimming cost V 6 bases and J 2 bases, with 13 bases left between them. In germline, CDR1 is KGHDR, CDR2 SFDVKD. The CDR3 nucleotides read TGTGCCACCAGTCTTAGCGGAAAAGCCTACGAGCAGTACTTC. Translated: CATSLSGKAYEQYF.

V and J are TRBV4-1 and TRBJ2-1; 8 nucleotides line up with TRBD1. Unmatched junction bases numbered 4, after V lost 3 bases and J lost 0 bases. CDR3 size: 16 residues. Germline-derived CDR1 and CDR2 are MGHRA and YSYEKL. The DNA for the CDR3 is TGCGCCAGCAGCCAGGGGGACAGGAGCTCCTACAATGAGCAGTTCTTC. Translated: CASSQGDRSSYNEQFF.

This chain joins TRBV19 and TRBJ1-1; a possible D gene is TRBD1 (5 bases). Germline V gene sequence: CDR1 LNHDA, CDR2 SQIVND (reference sequence). The length of the CDR3 is 16 residues. V shed 3 bases and J shed 0 bases, with 14 bases lying between them. The CDR3 coding sequence is TGTGCCAGTAGTATTGGGTTTAGGGGCTTGAACACTGAAGCTTTCTTT. It yields the protein CASSIGFRGLNTEAFF.